This T cell receptor beta chain was sequenced for a study of T cell changes during pregnancy in multiple sclerosis. Measured with immunoSEQ multiplex PCR; TCRdb has only the in-frame clones, and not every one. The sample carries more than 40,000 clones, 92% recorded once. Between the trimmed V and J ends, which lost 5 bases and 2 bases, there was a span of 13 bases. The CDR3 is 15 amino acids. Germline assignment: CDR1 MDHEN and CDR2 SYDVKM. The clonotype comes from a female donor with multiple sclerosis, enrolled in a pregnancy study. The chain has TRBV28 and TRBJ2-1; D perhaps matches TRBD1 (6 bases). The source material was CD4+ T cells from peripheral blood mononuclear cells, sampled in the third trimester of pregnancy. The CDR3 is CASSHHQGTYNEQFF. As DNA, the CDR3 is TGTGCCAGCAGTCACCATCAGGGGACCTACAATGAGCAGTTCTTC.